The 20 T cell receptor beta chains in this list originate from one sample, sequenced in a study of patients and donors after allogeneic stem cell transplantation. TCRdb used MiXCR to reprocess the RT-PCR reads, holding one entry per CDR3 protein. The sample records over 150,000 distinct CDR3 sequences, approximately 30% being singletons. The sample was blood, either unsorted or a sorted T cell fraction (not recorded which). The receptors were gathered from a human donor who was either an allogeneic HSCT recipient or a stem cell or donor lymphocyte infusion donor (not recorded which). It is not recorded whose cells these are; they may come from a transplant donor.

CDR3 DNA: TGTGCCAGCAGCCGGGGGAGAGGGAACAATGAGCAGTTCTTC. Its protein is CASSRGRGNNEQFF. The chain couples TRBV6-5 to TRBJ2-1; a weak D match, TRBD2 (6 bases). The V and J ends lost 6 bases and 5 bases respectively, with 14 bases between them. CDR3 length: 14 amino acids. Looked up from germline, CDR1 is MNHEY and CDR2 is SVGAGI.

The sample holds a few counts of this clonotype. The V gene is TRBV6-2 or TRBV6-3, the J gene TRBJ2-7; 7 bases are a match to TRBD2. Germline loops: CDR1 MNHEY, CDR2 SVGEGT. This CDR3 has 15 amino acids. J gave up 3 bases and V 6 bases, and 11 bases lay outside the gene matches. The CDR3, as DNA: TGTGCCAGCAGCCCCCTAAAAGGGGAGGGCTACGAGCAGTACTTC. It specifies CASSPLKGEGYEQYF.

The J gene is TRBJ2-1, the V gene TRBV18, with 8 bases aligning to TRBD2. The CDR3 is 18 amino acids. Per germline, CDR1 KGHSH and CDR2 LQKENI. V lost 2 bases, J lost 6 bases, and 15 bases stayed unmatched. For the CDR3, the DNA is TGTGCCAGCTCACCAAACCCCTCGGTTGCGGGAGGACGCAATGAGCAGTTCTTC. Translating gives CASSPNPSVAGGRNEQFF.

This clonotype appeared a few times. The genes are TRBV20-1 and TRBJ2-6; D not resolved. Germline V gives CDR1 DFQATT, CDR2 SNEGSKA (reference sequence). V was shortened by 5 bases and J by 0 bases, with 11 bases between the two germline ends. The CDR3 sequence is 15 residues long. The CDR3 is CSARIHSSGANVLTF. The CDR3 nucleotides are TGCAGTGCTCGAATACACAGCTCTGGGGCCAACGTCCTGACTTTC.

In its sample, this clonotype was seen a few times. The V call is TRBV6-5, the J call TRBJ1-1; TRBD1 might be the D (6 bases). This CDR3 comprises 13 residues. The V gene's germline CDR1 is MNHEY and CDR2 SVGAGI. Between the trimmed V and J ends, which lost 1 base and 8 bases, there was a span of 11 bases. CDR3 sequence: CASSYLGQREAFF. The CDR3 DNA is TGTGCCAGCAGTTACTTAGGACAGCGGGAAGCTTTCTTT.

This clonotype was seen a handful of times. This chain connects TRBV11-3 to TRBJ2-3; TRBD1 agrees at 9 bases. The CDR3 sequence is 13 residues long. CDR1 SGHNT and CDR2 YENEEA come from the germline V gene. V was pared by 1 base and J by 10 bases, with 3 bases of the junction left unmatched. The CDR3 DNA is TGTGCCAGCAGCTTAGCGCGGGACAGGGCGCAGTATTTT. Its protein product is CASSLARDRAQYF. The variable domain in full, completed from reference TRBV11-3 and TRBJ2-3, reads EAGVVQSPRYKIIEKKQPVAFWCNPISGHNTLYWYLQNLGQGPELLIRYENEEAVDDSQLPKDRFSAERLKGVDSTLKIQPAELGDSAVYLCASSLARDRAQYFGPGTRLTVL.

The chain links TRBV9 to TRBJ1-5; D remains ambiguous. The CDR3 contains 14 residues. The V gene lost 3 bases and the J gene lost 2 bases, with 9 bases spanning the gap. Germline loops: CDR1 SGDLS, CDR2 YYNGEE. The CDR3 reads CASSAGWGNQPQHF. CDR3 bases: TGTGCCAGCAGCGCCGGATGGGGCAATCAGCCCCAGCATTTT.

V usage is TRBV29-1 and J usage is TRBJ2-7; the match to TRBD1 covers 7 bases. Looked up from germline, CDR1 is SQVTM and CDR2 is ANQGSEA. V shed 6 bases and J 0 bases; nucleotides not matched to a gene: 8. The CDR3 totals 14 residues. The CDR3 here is CSVVRDSLSYEQYF. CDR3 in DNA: TGCAGCGTAGTAAGGGACAGCCTCTCCTACGAGCAGTACTTC.

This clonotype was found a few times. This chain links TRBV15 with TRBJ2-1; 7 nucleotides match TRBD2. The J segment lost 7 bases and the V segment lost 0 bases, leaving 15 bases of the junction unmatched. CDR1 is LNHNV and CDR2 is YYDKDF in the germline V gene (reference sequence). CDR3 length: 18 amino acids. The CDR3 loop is CATSRDLELAGERNEQFF. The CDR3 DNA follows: TGTGCCACCAGCAGAGATCTTGAGCTTGCGGGAGAGAGAAATGAGCAGTTCTTC.

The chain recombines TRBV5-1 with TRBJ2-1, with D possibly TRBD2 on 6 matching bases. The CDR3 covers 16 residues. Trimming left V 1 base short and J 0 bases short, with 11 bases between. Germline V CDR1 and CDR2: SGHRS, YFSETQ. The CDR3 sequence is CASSLFVAASYNEQFF. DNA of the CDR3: TGCGCCAGCAGCTTGTTTGTAGCGGCCTCCTACAATGAGCAGTTCTTC.

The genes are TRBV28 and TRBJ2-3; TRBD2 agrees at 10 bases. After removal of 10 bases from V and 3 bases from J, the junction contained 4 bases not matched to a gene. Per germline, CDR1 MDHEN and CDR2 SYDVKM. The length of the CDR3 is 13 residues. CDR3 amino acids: CATLTSGTDTQYF. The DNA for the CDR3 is TGTGCCACCCTGACTAGCGGGACAGATACGCAGTATTTT.

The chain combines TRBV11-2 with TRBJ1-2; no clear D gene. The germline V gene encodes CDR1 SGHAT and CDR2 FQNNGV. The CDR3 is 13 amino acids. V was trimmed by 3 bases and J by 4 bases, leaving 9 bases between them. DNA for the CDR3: TGTGCCAGCAGCTTTTCACAGTCCTATGGCTACACCTTC. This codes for CASSFSQSYGYTF.

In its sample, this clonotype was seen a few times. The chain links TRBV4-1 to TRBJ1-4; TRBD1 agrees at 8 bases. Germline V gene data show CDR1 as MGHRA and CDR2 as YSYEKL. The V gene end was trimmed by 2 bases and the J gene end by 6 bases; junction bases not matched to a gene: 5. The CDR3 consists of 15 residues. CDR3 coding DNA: TGCGCCAGCAGCCAACCAGGACAGGGACATGAAAAACTGTTTTTT. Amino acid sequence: CASSQPGQGHEKLFF.

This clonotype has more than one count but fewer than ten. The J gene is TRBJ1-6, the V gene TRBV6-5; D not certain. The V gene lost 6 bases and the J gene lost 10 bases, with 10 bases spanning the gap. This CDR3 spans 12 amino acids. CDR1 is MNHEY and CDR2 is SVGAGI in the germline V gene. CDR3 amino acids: CASRQVGSPLHF. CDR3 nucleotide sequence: TGTGCCAGCAGACAAGTAGGATCACCCCTCCACTTT.

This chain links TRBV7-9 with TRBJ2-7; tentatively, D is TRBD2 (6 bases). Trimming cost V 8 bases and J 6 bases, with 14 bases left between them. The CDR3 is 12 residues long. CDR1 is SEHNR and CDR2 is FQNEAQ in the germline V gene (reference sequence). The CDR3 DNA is TGTGCCAGCTGGGGAGGTCCGGGCGAGCAGTACTTC. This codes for CASWGGPGEQYF.

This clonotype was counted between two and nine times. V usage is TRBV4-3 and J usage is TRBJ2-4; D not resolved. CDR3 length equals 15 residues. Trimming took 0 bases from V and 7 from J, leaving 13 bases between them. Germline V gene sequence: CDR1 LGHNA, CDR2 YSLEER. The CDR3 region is CASSQDPHFGNIQYF. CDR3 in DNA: TGCGCCAGCAGCCAAGATCCCCATTTCGGGAACATTCAGTACTTC.

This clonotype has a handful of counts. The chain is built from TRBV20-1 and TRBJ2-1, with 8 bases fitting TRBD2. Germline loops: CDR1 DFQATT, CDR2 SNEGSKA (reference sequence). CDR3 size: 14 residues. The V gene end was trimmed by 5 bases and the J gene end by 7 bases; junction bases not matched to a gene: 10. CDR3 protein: CSAHSGTRGNEQFF. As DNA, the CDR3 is TGCAGTGCTCACTCCGGGACTAGGGGGAATGAGCAGTTCTTC.

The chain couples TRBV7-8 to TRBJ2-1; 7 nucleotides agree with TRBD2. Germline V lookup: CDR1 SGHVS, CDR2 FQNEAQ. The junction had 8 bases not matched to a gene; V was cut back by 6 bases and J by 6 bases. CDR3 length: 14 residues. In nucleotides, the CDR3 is TGTGCCAGCAGTTTTCAGGTAGCGGGCAATGAGCAGTTCTTC. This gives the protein CASSFQVAGNEQFF.

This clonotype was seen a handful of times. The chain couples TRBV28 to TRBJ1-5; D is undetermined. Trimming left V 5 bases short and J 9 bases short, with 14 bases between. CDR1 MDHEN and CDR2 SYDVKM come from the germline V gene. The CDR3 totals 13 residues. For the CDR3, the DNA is TGTGCCAGCAGTATCCAGATATTCTGGCCCCAGCATTTT. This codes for CASSIQIFWPQHF.

The CDR3 reads CASSPRRQRSYEQYF. The CDR3 coding sequence is TGTGCCAGCAGCCCCCGCCGTCAGCGCTCCTACGAGCAGTACTTC. The rearrangement links TRBV6-2 or TRBV6-3 to TRBJ2-7, with unresolved D. V shed 6 bases and J shed 0 bases, with 15 bases lying between them. Germline V gene data show CDR1 as MNHEY and CDR2 as SVGEGT. This CDR3 is 15 amino acids long.